The T cell receptor (beta chain) under discussion was sequenced for a study of cytomegalovirus exposure and HLA in healthy donors. Concerning this clone itself: What it recognizes is unknown. One end of the junction is discordant with germline, which a read error may explain.

PCR was performed using 60 Vbeta and 13 Jbeta primers. In the authors' workflow: Unique TCR beta chains numbered about 80 million in a later analysis, with around 12 million shared. Measured with immunoSEQ multiplex PCR; TCRdb has only the in-frame clones, and not every one. V and J calls and clone size are those listed in that table; D and trimming were worked out from the DNA. Seen here are about 160,000 clones, 70% to 90% observed once, and the top ten hold roughly 2.3%. Whole-study results and caveats: V- and J-gene trimming in TCR beta was tied to a missense DCLRE1C variant by an analysis performed later. In vitro checks showed that a few CMV-associated chains really do target CMV antigens.

Per the germline V gene, CDR1 is SEHNR and CDR2 is FQNEAQ (reference sequence). CDR3 length: 13 amino acids. The sample comprised PBMCs. The gene calls are TRBV7-9 and TRBJ2-2; a possible D gene is TRBD1 (6 bases). The receptor's source is a male donor in good health and CMV-seronegative. This chain's CDR3 is CSSSLPGAGELFF. The CDR3 DNA follows: TGTTCCAGCAGCCTACCAGGGGCCGGGGAGCTGTTTTTT.